This TCR beta chain was observed in a study of cytomegalovirus exposure and HLA in healthy donors. Study observations and caveats: A few V segments could not be told apart, such as TRBV6-2 and TRBV6-3, and were left out.

The study ran its PCR with 60 Vbeta and 13 Jbeta primers. The data were produced by immunoSEQ multiplex PCR, yet TCRdb's version contains in-frame clones alone and is incomplete. The repertoire includes nearly 110,000 clones, approximately 79% of them detected once, and approximately 14% sits in the top ten. CDR3 length: 15 residues. Germline assignment: CDR1 LNHDA and CDR2 SQIVND (reference sequence). Trimming left V 3 bases short and J 2 bases short, with 13 bases between. Of note for this clone: Its antigen is not known.

The receptor's source is a woman aged 35 to 49 in good health and CMV-seropositive. The V and J genes are TRBV19 and TRBJ1-2; unclear D gene. Sequencing input: PBMCs. DNA of the CDR3: TGTGCCAGTAGTATTATGGAGGGCCTGAACTATGGCTACACCTTC. The encoded protein is CASSIMEGLNYGYTF.